The T cell receptor beta chain under discussion was sequenced for a study of blood T cells in healthy people across ages. General observations from the study: From one million sequenced T cells, diversity estimates were lower bounds. Per million T cells, TCR beta diversity dropped about linearly as age rose.

Each individual donor underwent a draw of roughly 10 milliliters of peripheral blood. Then a second PCR, running roughly 7 to 11 cycles, was carried out with a sample-barcoded 5' primer and a J-beta primer mix. CDR3-containing paired-end reads numbering at least 2.5 million came from each sample. TCRdb used MiXCR to reprocess the 5' RACE reads, holding one entry per CDR3 protein. The table includes over 700,000 distinct CDR3 sequences, 53% detected once. This clonotype has at least ten counts. Its antigen is as yet unknown. This CDR3 spans 18 amino acids. In germline, CDR1 is DFQATT, CDR2 SNEGSKA (reference sequence). The V and J ends lost 2 bases and 14 bases, in that order; junction bases with no gene match: 26.

This sequence originates from a man aged 80 or over in good health. The chain combines TRBV20-1 with TRBJ2-3; the match to TRBD2 covers 9 bases. The sample was blood. The DNA for the CDR3 is TGCAGTGCTAGATCTCGAAGGCGGGAGGGCCCTTCGCACAGATACGCGTATTTT. The encoded protein is CSARSRRREGPSHRYAYF.